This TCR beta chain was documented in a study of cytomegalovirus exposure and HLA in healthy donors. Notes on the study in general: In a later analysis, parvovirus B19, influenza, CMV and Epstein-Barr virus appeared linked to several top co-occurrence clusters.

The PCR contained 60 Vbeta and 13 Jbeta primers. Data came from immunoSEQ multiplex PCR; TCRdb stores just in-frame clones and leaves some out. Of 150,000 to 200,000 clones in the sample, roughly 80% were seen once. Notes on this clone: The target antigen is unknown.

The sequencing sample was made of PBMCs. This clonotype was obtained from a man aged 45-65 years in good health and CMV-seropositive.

The CDR3 spells CSAPRRGGMNTEAFF. The CDR3 bases are TGCAGCGCTCCAAGGAGGGGGGGAATGAACACTGAAGCTTTCTTT. The chain combines TRBV29-1 with TRBJ1-1; D may be TRBD1 (6 bases). Germline V lookup: CDR1 SQVTM, CDR2 ANQGSEA. The CDR3 sequence is 15 residues long. V shed 7 bases and J shed 0 bases, with 18 bases lying between them.